What follows are 2 T cell receptor beta chains derived from one specimen sequenced in a study of blood T cells in healthy people across ages. A second PCR, run for about 7 to 11 cycles, used a sample-barcoded 5' primer plus a J-beta primer mix. TCRdb reprocessed the 5' RACE reads with MiXCR, giving one entry per CDR3 protein. The profile shows over 600,000 distinct CDR3 sequences, more than 50% of them singletons. Input material: blood. The receptors derive from a man aged 35-49 years in good health.

V gene TRBV6-1 combines with J gene TRBJ2-4; TRBD2 matches at 10 bases. Germline CDR1 reads MNHNS; CDR2 reads SASEGT. This CDR3 spans 14 amino acids. V dropped 7 bases and J dropped 6; count of bases not matched to a gene: 6. The CDR3 DNA is TGTGCCAGCACGCAGCGGGGGGGCGTAAACATTCAGTACTTC. Translation: CASTQRGGVNIQYF.

Only a few counts were recorded for this clonotype. The chain carries TRBV6-1 and TRBJ1-2; D is undetermined. This CDR3 contains 11 residues. With 1 base removed from V and 8 bases from J, the gap between germline ends came to 5 bases. Per the germline V gene, CDR1 is MNHNS and CDR2 is SASEGT. The CDR3 DNA is TGTGCCAGCAGTGAAGGAGGAGGCTACACCTTC. This sequence encodes CASSEGGGYTF.